A selection of T cell receptor beta chains follows, all from one sample in a study of cytomegalovirus exposure and HLA in healthy donors. Produced via immunoSEQ multiplex PCR; TCRdb's table is partial and in-frame only. The sample shows 100,000 to 120,000 clones, about 86% of them seen only once. Sequencing was performed on PBMCs. These receptors originate from a man aged 40-49 years in good health and CMV-seronegative. The CDR3 runs from the conserved cysteine through the conserved F or W. A D gene is named only where the DNA matches it firmly. Clone size is shown for a subset of rows, as once, few, many or a class of expanded clone.

>TRBD2|.|TRBJ2-7|TRBV7-8
CASSLGGTSGEQYF
TGTGCCAGCAGCTTAGGAGGGACTAGCGGCGAGCAGTACTTC
>.|.|TRBJ2-2|TRBV7-2
CASSPSPGELFF
TGTGCCAGCAGCCCCTCCCCCGGGGAGCTGTTTTTT
>.|once|TRBJ1-1|TRBV7-9
CASSLDVGSTITEAFF
TGTGCCAGCAGCTTAGACGTCGGTTCCACTATCACTGAAGCTTTCTTT
>TRBD1|.|TRBJ2-1|TRBV5-1
CASSFDRGNEQFF
TGCGCCAGCAGCTTCGACAGGGGGAATGAGCAGTTCTTC
>.|.|TRBJ2-3|TRBV5-4
CASSFLRTDTQYF
TGTGCCAGCAGCTTCTTGAGGACAGATACGCAGTATTTT
>.|.|TRBJ1-2|TRBV15
CATSRRQDYGYTF
TGTGCCACCAGCAGACGACAAGACTATGGCTACACCTTC
>.|.|TRBJ1-2|TRBV7-9
CASNPGSMDVNYGYTF
TGTGCCAGCAACCCGGGAAGTATGGATGTTAACTATGGCTACACCTTC
>.|.|TRBJ1-2|TRBV25-1
CASVDPSAGGYGYTF
TGTGCCAGCGTTGACCCCTCGGCGGGGGGCTATGGCTACACCTTC
>.|few|TRBJ1-2|TRBV5-4
CASSPLEGRNYGYTF
TGTGCCAGCAGCCCGCTCGAGGGGAGGAACTATGGCTACACCTTC
>.|.|TRBJ1-1|TRBV28
CASSSSYTEAFF
TGTGCCAGCAGTTCGAGCTACACTGAAGCTTTCTTT
>TRBD1|.|TRBJ1-2|TRBV7-9
CASSLGATGDYGYTF
TGTGCCAGCAGCTTAGGGGCGACAGGGGACTATGGCTACACCTTC
>TRBD1|.|TRBJ1-5|TRBV5-6
CASSLNRGNSNQPQHF
TGTGCCAGCAGCTTGAACAGGGGGAATAGCAATCAGCCCCAGCATTTT
>TRBD1|.|TRBJ2-7|TRBV6-5
CASSYPGTGTHEQYF
TGTGCCAGCAGTTACCCCGGGACAGGGACGCACGAGCAGTACTTC
>TRBD1|.|TRBJ1-6|TRBV5-4
CASSLDPGTVNSPLHF
TGTGCCAGCAGCTTGGACCCCGGGACAGTCAATTCACCCCTCCACTTT
>.|few|TRBJ2-7|TRBV5-4
CASSPSGQRAYEQYF
TGTGCCAGCAGCCCCTCGGGACAAAGGGCCTACGAGCAGTACTTC
>.|.|TRBJ1-4|TRBV5-6
CASSPDRLSREKLFF
TGTGCCAGCAGCCCAGACAGGCTCTCCCGGGAAAAACTGTTTTTT
>.|.|TRBJ2-5|TRBV5-4
CASKLFSVGETQYF
TGTGCCAGCAAATTATTCTCGGTTGGAGAGACCCAGTACTTC
>.|.|TRBJ2-2|TRBV5-1
CASSLVQAGELFF
TGCGCCAGCAGCTTGGTCCAGGCCGGGGAGCTGTTTTTT
>TRBD1|.|TRBJ2-7|TRBV30
CAWSVLKDRGEQYF
TGTGCCTGGAGTGTACTTAAGGACAGGGGTGAGCAGTACTTC
>.|.|TRBJ1-6|TRBV25-1
CASSEARGNSPLHF
TGTGCCAGCAGTGAGGCGAGGGGGAATTCACCCCTCCACTTT
>TRBD1|.|TRBJ1-2|TRBV6-1
CASSRTGYGYTF
TGTGCCAGCAGCCGGACAGGATATGGCTACACCTTC
>TRBD1|.|TRBJ1-1|TRBV7-2
CASSLVFRGGKDEAFF
TGTGCCAGCAGCTTAGTCTTTAGAGGGGGCAAGGATGAAGCTTTCTTT
>.|.|TRBJ2-6|TRBV6-1
CASSETGRIWGANVLTF
TGTGCCAGCAGTGAGACAGGGAGGATTTGGGGGGCCAACGTCCTGACTTTC
>.|.|TRBJ2-2|TRBV6-5
CASSLGGEAGELFF
TGTGCCAGCAGCTTAGGGGGGGAGGCCGGGGAGCTGTTTTTT
>TRBD2|.|TRBJ2-7|TRBV6-6
CASSLGLAGGQEQYF
TGTGCCAGCAGTTTGGGACTAGCGGGGGGGCAAGAGCAGTACTTC
>TRBD1|once|TRBJ2-1|TRBV7-2
CASTRGQAYNEQFF
TGTGCCAGCACTAGGGGGCAAGCCTACAATGAGCAGTTCTTC
>TRBD1|.|TRBJ1-2|TRBV6-5
CASSVQGISGYTF
TGTGCCAGCAGTGTACAGGGGATTTCTGGCTACACCTTC
>TRBD1|.|TRBJ1-2|TRBV10-3
CAISDRGQGSGYTF
TGTGCCATCAGTGATAGGGGACAGGGGAGCGGCTACACCTTC
>.|.|TRBJ2-1|TRBV1
CTSSAPGQYNEQFF
TGCACCAGCAGTGCACCGGGTCAGTACAATGAGCAGTTCTTC
>.|.|TRBJ1-5|TRBV4-1
CASSQDPGVQPQHF
TGCGCCAGCAGCCAAGATCCAGGGGTTCAGCCCCAGCATTTT
>.|.|TRBJ1-1|TRBV11-2
CASSSRWTEAFF
TGTGCCAGCAGTTCACGGTGGACTGAAGCTTTCTTT
>.|.|TRBJ1-1|TRBV7-9
CASSLGRTTEAFF
TGTGCCAGCAGCTTAGGGAGGACCACTGAAGCTTTCTTT
>TRBD1|few|TRBJ2-5|TRBV29-1
CSAGTGATKQETQYF
TGCAGCGCGGGTACAGGGGCGACGAAGCAAGAGACCCAGTACTTC